This T cell receptor beta chain stems from a study of cytomegalovirus exposure and HLA in healthy donors. Germline V gives CDR1 SEHNR, CDR2 FQNEAQ (reference sequence). V lost 1 base and J 3 bases, leaving 9 bases between the germline ends. This CDR3 is built from 14 residues. Both 60 Vbeta primers and 13 Jbeta primers went into the PCR. Repertoires were generated with immunoSEQ multiplex PCR, while TCRdb's copy carries only in-frame clones and drops some. The sample includes more than 95,000 clones, under 80% of them seen just once. Notes on the study in general: Usually a TCR sequence was rare, but some public TCRs were found in many donors. When analyzed later, a missense DCLRE1C variant was found to be linked to TCR beta V- and J-gene trimming.

This clone occurred once. Its antigen is undetermined. The specimen sequenced was PBMCs. This sequence originates from a woman aged 40 to 55 in good health and CMV-seropositive. The chain uses TRBV7-9 and TRBJ1-1, with D possibly TRBD1 on 5 matching bases. CDR3 loop: CASSLGQLHTEAFF. The CDR3 DNA follows: TGTGCCAGCAGCTTAGGACAGCTTCACACTGAAGCTTTCTTT.